This TCR beta chain stems from a study of cytomegalovirus exposure and HLA in healthy donors. The CDR3 length is 17 residues. The V end was cut by 4 bases, the J end by 0 bases, with 20 bases between. Germline CDR1 reads SGHDT; CDR2 reads YYEEEE. PCR amplification relied on 60 Vbeta primers (plus 13 Jbeta primers). TCRdb's table, derived via immunoSEQ multiplex PCR, lists solely in-frame clones and lacks some. The table has about 160,000 clones, 65% to 85% seen once; the top ten hold approximately 7.1%. In the case of this clone: As yet, its antigen is unknown.

Whole-study findings and limits: Later, an analysis found that common viral pathogens appeared to be linked with several of the most significant clusters.

The clonotype comes from a middle-aged man in good health and CMV-seropositive. The rearrangement links TRBV5-6 to TRBJ2-7; a weak D match, TRBD2 (5 bases). The sequencing sample was made of PBMCs. Here the CDR3 DNA reads TGTGCCAGCAGCCCCTCGGGATGGGCCCCGAGCTCCTACGAGCAGTACTTC. It codes for CASSPSGWAPSSYEQYF.